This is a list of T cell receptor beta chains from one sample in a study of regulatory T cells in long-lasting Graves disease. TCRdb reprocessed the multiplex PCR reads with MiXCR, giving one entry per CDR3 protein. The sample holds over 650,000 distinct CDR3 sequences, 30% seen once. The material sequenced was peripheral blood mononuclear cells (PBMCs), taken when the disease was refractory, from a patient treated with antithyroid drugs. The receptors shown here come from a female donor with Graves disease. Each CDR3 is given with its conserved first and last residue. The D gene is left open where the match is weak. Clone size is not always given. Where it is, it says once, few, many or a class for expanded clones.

CSVVPVGVGRYEQYF TGCAGCGTTGTACCAGTGGGAGTAGGGAGGTACGAGCAGTACTTC TRBV29-1 15 TRBJ2-7 NA many
CASSEYGGLYGYTF TGTGCCAGCAGTGAATATGGGGGCCTCTATGGCTACACCTTC TRBV25-1 14 TRBJ1-2 NA few
CASRVTGNGNQPQHF TGTGCCAGTAGGGTTACAGGGAACGGCAATCAGCCCCAGCATTTT TRBV19 15 TRBJ1-5 NA few
CASSYPPGSAYEQYF TGTGCCAGCAGTTACCCCCCGGGATCCGCATACGAGCAGTACTTC TRBV6-5 15 TRBJ2-7 NA few
CASSLARSLNTEAFF TGTGCCAGCAGTTTGGCCAGGTCCCTCAACACTGAAGCTTTCTTT TRBV28 15 TRBJ1-1 NA NA
CASSRDLLTGELFF TGTGCCAGCAGTCGGGACCTACTCACCGGGGAGCTGTTTTTT TRBV6-1 14 TRBJ2-2 NA NA
CASSFRTRGYTF TGTGCCAGCAGCTTCCGGACGAGGGGCTACACCTTC TRBV7-9 12 TRBJ1-2 NA few
CAIPDSTNTGELFF TGTGCCATCCCCGACAGCACGAACACCGGGGAGCTGTTTTTT TRBV12-3/TRBV12-4 14 TRBJ2-2 NA NA
CASSLDRGHTYEQYF TGTGCCAGCAGCTTAGATCGCGGTCACACCTACGAGCAGTACTTC TRBV11-2 15 TRBJ2-7 NA many
CASSERYSGGNQPQHF TGTGCCAGCAGTGAACGGTACTCAGGGGGCAATCAGCCCCAGCATTTT TRBV2 16 TRBJ1-5 NA NA
CASRGQVTQYF TGTGCCAGCAGGGGTCAGGTGACCCAGTACTTC TRBV28 11 TRBJ2-5 NA many
CASSLSGRRDQPQHF TGTGCCAGCAGTTTATCTGGACGGAGGGATCAGCCCCAGCATTTT TRBV28 15 TRBJ1-5 NA many
CASSYRQIPYSNQPQHF TGTGCCAGCAGTTACCGACAGATCCCATATAGCAATCAGCCCCAGCATTTT TRBV28 17 TRBJ1-5 NA many
CASTTYRLAGGNEQFF TGTGCCAGCACCACATACAGGCTAGCGGGAGGCAATGAGCAGTTCTTC TRBV7-9 16 TRBJ2-1 TRBD2 NA
CAYSGALTEAFF TGTGCCTACTCGGGCGCGCTTACTGAAGCTTTCTTT TRBV28 12 TRBJ1-1 NA many
CASSLVGTDYGYTF TGTGCCAGCAGCTTAGTGGGGACGGACTATGGCTACACCTTC TRBV11-2 14 TRBJ1-2 NA many